A selection of T cell receptor beta chains follows, all from one sample in a study of regulatory T cells in long-lasting Graves disease. A single record per CDR3 protein comes from TCRdb applying MiXCR to the multiplex PCR reads. The table lists fewer than 450,000 distinct CDR3 sequences, 14% to 15% of them singletons, with approximately 7.6% in the top ten. The same data also contributed to another study, on T cells in Graves' hyperthyroidism and ophthalmopathy.

The material sequenced was peripheral blood mononuclear cells (PBMCs), taken at new diagnosis, from a patient treated with antithyroid drugs. The source is a woman aged 40 to 50 with Graves disease. Both conserved end residues are part of each CDR3.

v_call	j_call	cdr3_aa
TRBV6-5	TRBJ2-7	CASSYLDYEQYF
TRBV29-1	TRBJ1-1	CSVEGVREGYAEAFF
TRBV20-1	TRBJ2-1	CSARVLAGGPSSQFF
TRBV28	TRBJ1-1	CASRQGTTNEAFF
TRBV5-6	TRBJ2-1	CASRSGTSGSNEQFF
TRBV12-3/TRBV12-4	TRBJ2-1	CASSTTSSGSFDEQFF
TRBV20-1	TRBJ2-5	CSAGPRAQETQYF
TRBV5-5	TRBJ2-4	CASSPEGTSGSGNIQYF
TRBV28	TRBJ2-1	CASSLLGLGNEQFF
TRBV20-1	TRBJ2-7	CSAQRDYEQYF
TRBV20-1	TRBJ2-1	CSATNPGTSGTNEQFF
TRBV10-3	TRBJ2-1	CAISGEDNEQFF
TRBV24-1	TRBJ2-3	CATSDLRTSGSPDTQYF
TRBV7-7	TRBJ1-5	CASSEPNRGRGNQPQHF
TRBV2	TRBJ1-5	CASSGQSQNQPQHF
TRBV15	TRBJ1-5	CATSRDFRTGVQPQHF
TRBV7-2	TRBJ2-1	CASSAKASSYNEQFF
TRBV7-9	TRBJ2-6	CASSPRSGDRASSGANVLTF
TRBV2	TRBJ1-1	CASSPELNTEAFF
TRBV4-2	TRBJ2-7	CASSQGLPYEQYF
TRBV11-2	TRBJ1-4	CASRPGHGGASANEKLFF
TRBV11-2	TRBJ2-1	CASIGRGFNEQFF
TRBV4-3	TRBJ2-3	CASSQDFGITDTQYF
TRBV19	TRBJ2-3	CASSPGQASTDTQYF
TRBV7-8	TRBJ1-1	CASSLTGGVNTEAFF
TRBV2	TRBJ2-1	CASSESQGGWNEQFF
TRBV6-5	TRBJ2-7	CASSYTTEQYF
TRBV12-3/TRBV12-4	TRBJ1-5	CASSLLRGNQPQHF
TRBV27	TRBJ2-2	CASSLMWTGGVSTGELFF
TRBV6-2/TRBV6-3	TRBJ2-7	CASTSGTGSYEQYF
TRBV20-1	TRBJ1-1	CSAPDTRTEAFF
TRBV27	TRBJ2-5	CASSPSRDSQETQYF
TRBV6-8	TRBJ1-1	CASSYSRQGSGEAFF
TRBV2	TRBJ2-2	CASSDPRTGKNTGELFF
TRBV11-2	TRBJ1-2	CASSLDLGGAKGYTF
TRBV7-2	TRBJ2-5	CASSPAETQYF
TRBV10-3	TRBJ2-1	CAISESRGLLVNEQFF
TRBV19	TRBJ1-5	CASSRRGPQEAQHF
TRBV20-1	TRBJ2-7	CSASPTHQSYEQYF
TRBV11-2	TRBJ2-1	CASSQGGSGHNEQFF
TRBV27	TRBJ2-7	CASGGLAGVTEQYF
TRBV6-5	TRBJ2-5	CASSYSGDGQGGQETQYF
TRBV11-3	TRBJ2-1	CASSLGYRDNEQFF
TRBV10-3	TRBJ1-2	CAISEKGPYYGYTF
TRBV29-1	TRBJ1-3	CSGRTGSSGNTIYF
TRBV5-4	TRBJ1-4	CASSLANEKLFF
TRBV28	TRBJ2-7	CASRKGLAGSYEQYF
TRBV27	TRBJ2-7	CASSWRGSYEQYF
TRBV29-1	TRBJ2-1	CSVEEVRTAEEQFF
TRBV29-1	TRBJ1-1	CSVPLGNTEAFF
TRBV27	TRBJ2-1	CASSGGGPYNEQFF
TRBV7-9	TRBJ2-7	CATQAISYEQYF
TRBV7-8	TRBJ1-2	CASSWGQGYGYTF
TRBV5-6	TRBJ2-1	CASSSMDLNEQFF
TRBV7-8	TRBJ2-7	CASSPGTSGLEQYF
TRBV6-1	TRBJ2-5	CASSERNTAETQYF
TRBV2	TRBJ2-1	CASSVKGGQNNEQFF